Shown below are 3 T cell receptor beta chains from a single sample sequenced in a study of cytomegalovirus exposure and HLA in healthy donors. Profiled with immunoSEQ multiplex PCR; TCRdb holds only in-frame clones, not every one. The sample holds approximately 160,000 clones; 86% are singletons and the top ten take around 2%. Sequencing used PBMCs. These receptor sequences come from a woman aged 18 to 35 in good health and CMV-seronegative.

This clone was seen a single time. Here the CDR3 DNA reads TGTGCCAGCAGCTTGGTGCCGGGGTCTAACTATGGCTACACCTTC. This codes for CASSLVPGSNYGYTF. This chain joins TRBV5-6 and TRBJ1-2, with D unresolved. This CDR3 comprises 15 residues. The germline V gene has CDR1 SGHDT and CDR2 YYEEEE. The ends were cut back, 0 bases at V and 0 bases at J, with 9 bases in the middle.

V is TRBV19 and J is TRBJ1-6; TRBD1 matches 9 bases. J gave up 6 bases and V 6 bases, and 9 bases lay outside the gene matches. Germline-derived CDR1 and CDR2 are LNHDA and SQIVND (reference sequence). This CDR3 has 16 amino acids. The CDR3 reads CASSIQGAKGNSPLHF. CDR3 DNA sequence: TGTGCCAGTAGCATACAGGGGGCGAAGGGTAATTCACCCCTCCACTTT.

The V gene is TRBV5-1, the J gene TRBJ2-7; 10 nucleotides align to TRBD2. With V trimmed by 2 bases and J by 1 base, 9 bases remained unmatched. The CDR3 runs to 17 residues. Per the germline V gene, CDR1 is SGHRS and CDR2 is YFSETQ. The CDR3: CASSFPPLAGASYEQYF. Here the CDR3 DNA reads TGCGCCAGCAGCTTCCCCCCCCTAGCGGGGGCTTCCTACGAGCAGTACTTC.